The TCR beta chain described here comes from a study of blood T cell repertoires in COVID-19. At the level of the study: Italy, Spain and the United States were the sources of the convalescent and acute COVID-19 samples. PBMCs, B-cell-depleted T cells, or T cells provided the cDNA or gDNA that made up the material.

In the original processing: Using reference gene primer amplification, nucleated cell counts were estimated. Sequencing was performed with immunoSEQ multiplex PCR; in TCRdb, only in-frame clones are kept and a portion is missing. D and trimming come from the DNA, and the V and J calls and clone size come from that table. The table shows 200,000 to 300,000 clones, with more than 75% occurring only once. The CDR3 has 15 amino acids. V lost 3 bases, J lost 0 bases, and 9 bases lay in between. The germline V gene encodes CDR1 SGHRS and CDR2 YFSETQ. About this clone itself: Distinct nucleotide sequences in the sample also encode this CDR3.

The gene calls are TRBV5-1 and TRBJ1-4; no firm D call. Sequencing input: peripheral blood. The clonotype was recovered from a woman aged 25 to 45 who had recovered from COVID-19. In DNA, the CDR3 is TGCGCCAGCAGCTCTGAGGGTGCAACTAATGAAAAACTGTTTTTT. This sequence encodes CASSSEGATNEKLFF. Drawing the rest from reference TRBV5-1 and TRBJ1-4, the complete variable domain is KAGVTQTPRYLIKTRGQQVTLSCSPISGHRSVSWYQQTPGQGLQFLFEYFSETQRNKGNFPGRFSGRQFSNSRSEMNVSTLELGDSALYLCASSSEGATNEKLFFGSGTQLSVL.